This TCR beta chain was retrieved from a study of blood T cell repertoires in COVID-19. Authors' methods: Quantification of nucleated cells was approximated via reference gene primer amplification. Sequencing used immunoSEQ multiplex PCR; TCRdb keeps in-frame clones, though not all of them. The DNA gave D and trimming, while V, J and clone size come from that table. Among about 260,000 clones, roughly four fifths were seen once, and the ten largest hold over 1.5%. CDR1 and CDR2 (germline): SGHTA, FQGTGA. This CDR3 is 18 amino acids long. The J segment lost 2 bases and the V segment lost 5 bases, leaving 15 bases of the junction unmatched.

This clonotype was obtained from a woman older than 75 with acute or convalescent COVID-19. The sample comprised peripheral blood. The V and J genes are TRBV7-3 and TRBJ1-2; 9 bases are a match to TRBD1. The CDR3 DNA is TGTGCCAGCAGCGCCGGACAGGGGCTCCCGGGATCCAACTATGGCTACACCTTC. It encodes CASSAGQGLPGSNYGYTF. The full variable domain, its missing parts supplied by reference TRBV7-3 and TRBJ1-2, is GAGVSQTPSNKVTEKGKYVELRCDPISGHTALYWYRQSLGQGPEFLIYFQGTGAADDSGLPNDRFFAVRPEGSVSTLKIQRTERGDSAVYLCASSAGQGLPGSNYGYTFGSGTRLTVV.